One and the same sample provided the 13 T cell receptor beta chains below, sequenced in a study of blood T cell repertoires in COVID-19. The protocol was immunoSEQ multiplex PCR, while the TCRdb copy is restricted to in-frame clones and leaves out a portion. The profile shows fewer than 90,000 clones, about 83% of them singletons. Sample: peripheral blood. These TCRs come from a man aged 70-80 years with acute or convalescent COVID-19.

V is TRBV28 and J is TRBJ2-5; TRBD2 might be the D (6 bases). The CDR3 runs to 13 residues. V lost 4 bases and J lost 3, with 9 bases in between. The germline gives CDR1 MDHEN, CDR2 SYDVKM. CDR3 in DNA: TGTGCCAGCAGTTCGGGGGTAGAAGAGACCCAGTACTTC. This encodes CASSSGVEETQYF.

The count of this clone is one. This chain links TRBV11-2 with TRBJ2-5; possible D gene TRBD1, 6 bases. Trimming cost V 5 bases and J 2 bases, with 12 bases left between them. This CDR3 contains 14 residues. Germline-derived CDR1 and CDR2 are SGHAT and FQNNGV. CDR3 coding DNA: TGTGCCAGCAGCCAGGGACACCATCAAGAGACCCAGTACTTC. Protein: CASSQGHHQETQYF.

The V and J genes are TRBV9 and TRBJ2-3, with 8 bases fitting TRBD2. The CDR3 spans 15 residues. The germline V gene has CDR1 SGDLS and CDR2 YYNGEE. The V gene end was trimmed by 2 bases and the J gene end by 3 bases; junction bases not matched to a gene: 5. Here the CDR3 DNA reads TGTGCCAGCAGCGTTAGCGGGGCCCGGACAGATACGCAGTATTTT. Its protein is CASSVSGARTDTQYF.

The chain employs TRBV30 and TRBJ2-3; TRBD2 aligns across 9 bases. Germline values: CDR1 GTSNPN, CDR2 SVGIG (reference sequence). The CDR3 has 16 residues. V shed 5 bases, J shed 1 base, and the junction held 10 bases outside the gene matches. The CDR3 sequence: CAWSGGRAEGTDTQYF. The CDR3 DNA reads as TGTGCCTGGTCGGGCGGGAGGGCCGAGGGCACAGATACGCAGTATTTT.

CDR3 nucleotide sequence: TGCAGTGCCAGTCTAACTTACGAGCAGTACTTC. This translates into CSASLTYEQYF. The V gene is TRBV20-1, the J gene TRBJ2-7; D not resolved. The V end was cut by 6 bases, the J end by 4 bases, with 10 bases between. The germline V gene encodes CDR1 DFQATT and CDR2 SNEGSKA (reference sequence). The CDR3 extends over 11 amino acids.

The chain joins TRBV7-9 to TRBJ2-7; 8 nucleotides agree with TRBD1. CDR1 SEHNR and CDR2 FQNEAQ come from the germline V gene (reference sequence). V was clipped by 5 bases and J by 3 bases; unmatched bases: 12. This CDR3 has 16 amino acids. This CDR3 is CASSPLTGTGGYEQYF. CDR3 nucleotide sequence: TGTGCCAGCAGCCCACTAACCGGGACAGGTGGCTACGAGCAGTACTTC.

This clone was observed a few times. V usage is TRBV7-2 and J usage is TRBJ2-5; 9 nucleotides align to TRBD2. This CDR3 is built from 15 residues. CDR1 is SGHTA, CDR2 FQGNSA, per germline. V lost 3 bases to trimming and J lost 4 bases; unmatched junction nucleotides: 6. This chain's CDR3 is CASSFVAGDGETQYF. The CDR3 DNA reads as TGTGCCAGCAGCTTCGTAGCGGGAGACGGAGAGACCCAGTACTTC.

The CDR3 nucleotides are TGTGCCAGTAGTTTCCGACAGGGGAGCACAGATACGCAGTATTTT. This sequence encodes CASSFRQGSTDTQYF. The chain links TRBV19 to TRBJ2-3, with TRBD1 identical over 8 bases. CDR3 length: 15 residues. Trimming removed 5 bases from V and 0 bases from J; junction bases left unmatched: 4. Germline V lookup: CDR1 LNHDA, CDR2 SQIVND (reference sequence). The entire variable domain, with the rest obtained from reference TRBV19 and TRBJ2-3, is as follows: DGGITQSPKYLFRKEGQNVTLSCEQNLNHDAMYWYRQDPGQGLRLIYYSQIVNDFQKGDIAEGYSVSREKKESFPLTVTSAQKNPTAFYLCASSFRQGSTDTQYFGPGTRLTVL.

V gene TRBV9 combines with J gene TRBJ2-5; no definite D call. The CDR3 runs to 14 residues. Per germline, CDR1 SGDLS and CDR2 YYNGEE. V was shortened by 0 bases and J by 3 bases, with 9 bases between the two germline ends. CDR3 bases: TGTGCCAGCAGCGTAGGGGCAGCCAAAGAGACCCAGTACTTC. It translates to CASSVGAAKETQYF.

The V call is TRBV24-1, the J call TRBJ1-2; D unclear. Germline V gene sequence: CDR1 KGHDR, CDR2 SFDVKD. The CDR3 spans 15 residues. V was pared by 3 bases and J by 8 bases, with 18 bases between. The CDR3, as DNA: TGTGCCACCAGTGATCCTCTTGCGGGCAAGTCGGGCTACACCTTC. This codes for CATSDPLAGKSGYTF.

Regarding this clone: Other DNA sequences in the sample encode the same CDR3. This chain joins TRBV5-1 and TRBJ2-7; perhaps TRBD1 as D (6 bases). V lost 3 bases and J lost 3, with 13 bases in between. This CDR3 is built from 14 residues. Germline V lookup: CDR1 SGHRS, CDR2 YFSETQ. The CDR3 sequence is CASSYDRIHYEQYF. The CDR3 region has the DNA TGCGCCAGCAGCTACGACAGGATCCACTACGAGCAGTACTTC.

This clone was found once. This chain connects TRBV19 to TRBJ2-7; the D gene is possibly TRBD1 (5 bases). CDR3 length: 15 residues. Germline V CDR1 and CDR2: LNHDA, SQIVND (reference sequence). Trimming removed 5 bases at V and 3 bases at J, with 17 bases between. The CDR3 here is CASSPTAGSLYEQYF. DNA of the CDR3: TGTGCCAGTAGTCCTACCGCAGGGTCCCTCTACGAGCAGTACTTC.

The V call is TRBV7-2, the J call TRBJ1-4; 7 nucleotides agree with TRBD1. The germline CDR1 and CDR2 sequences are SGHTA and FQGNSA. V trimming: 0 bases; J trimming: 10 bases; junction bases outside the gene matches: 5. This CDR3 region has 14 residues. CDR3: CASSLAAAGGKLFF. CDR3 nucleotides: TGTGCCAGCAGCTTAGCCGCGGCAGGGGGAAAACTGTTTTTT.